These T cell receptor beta chains were read from a single sample in a study of monozygotic twins with inflammatory bowel disease. After re-calling the 5' RACE reads, TCRdb lists one entry per CDR3 protein, DNA absent. This sample contains around 380,000 distinct CDR3 sequences. The sample consisted of blood. Every receptor here comes from a human donor with ulcerative colitis or Crohn's disease, or a healthy co-twin of an affected twin (not recorded which). The CDR3 runs from the conserved cysteine through the conserved F or W.

j_call,v_call,cdr3_aa
TRBJ2-7,TRBV15,CATSRSPRDEQYF
TRBJ1-4,TRBV20-1,CSARDNPGREKLFF
TRBJ1-3,TRBV30,CAWTGFRGRGISGNTIYF
TRBJ1-4,TRBV20-1,CSAISRDANEKLFF
TRBJ1-1,TRBV10-2,CASNPGGRLGAFF
TRBJ2-3,TRBV24-1,CATSDSSRLAGGTDTQYF
TRBJ2-1,TRBV7-3,CASSLTGFYNEQFF
TRBJ2-7,TRBV11-2,CASSLEGSGRWAYEQYF
TRBJ1-1,TRBV4-1,CASSYSSGGAEAFF
TRBJ2-3,TRBV7-6,CASSSRQGGRTDTQYF
TRBJ1-5,TRBV12-3/TRBV12-4,CASSPSQVQPQHF
TRBJ2-3,TRBV30,CAWSVITGGRTDTQYF
TRBJ1-3,TRBV19,CASSMNGASGNTIYF
TRBJ2-1,TRBV2,CASSTHRDRGRISYNEQFF
TRBJ2-1,TRBV18,CASSPPRGQGSNNEQFF
TRBJ1-1,TRBV5-1,CASSPGQGALYTEAFF
TRBJ2-5,TRBV5-1,CASSLLAGGMERETQYF
TRBJ1-5,TRBV19,CASSILSKIQPQHF
TRBJ2-2,TRBV29-1,CSAHPGGLAGAGELFF
TRBJ2-1,TRBV7-6,CASSLASSGSYEQFF
TRBJ2-3,TRBV4-3,CASSQDGGDTDTQYF
TRBJ1-5,TRBV25-1,CASLNINQPQHF